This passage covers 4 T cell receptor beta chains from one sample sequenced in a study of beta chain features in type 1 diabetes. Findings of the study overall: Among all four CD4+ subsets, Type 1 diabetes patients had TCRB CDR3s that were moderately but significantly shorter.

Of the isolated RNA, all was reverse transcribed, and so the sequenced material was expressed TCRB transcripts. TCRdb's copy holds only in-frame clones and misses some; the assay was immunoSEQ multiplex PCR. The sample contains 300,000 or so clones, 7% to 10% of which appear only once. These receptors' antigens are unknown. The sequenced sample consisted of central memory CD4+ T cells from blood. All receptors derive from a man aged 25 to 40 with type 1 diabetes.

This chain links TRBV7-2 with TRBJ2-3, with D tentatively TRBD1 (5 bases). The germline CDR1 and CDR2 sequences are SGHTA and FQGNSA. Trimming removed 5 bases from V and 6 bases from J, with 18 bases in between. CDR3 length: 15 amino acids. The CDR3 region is CASSPKVGPMDTQYF. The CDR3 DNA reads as TGTGCCAGCAGCCCAAAGGTGGGGCCGATGGATACGCAGTATTTT.

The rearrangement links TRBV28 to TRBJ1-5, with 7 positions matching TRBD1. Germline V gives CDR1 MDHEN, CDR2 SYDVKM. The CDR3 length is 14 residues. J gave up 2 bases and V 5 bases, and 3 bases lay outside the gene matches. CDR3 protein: CASSPGQGNQPQHF. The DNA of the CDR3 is TGTGCCAGCAGTCCCGGACAGGGCAATCAGCCCCAGCATTTT.

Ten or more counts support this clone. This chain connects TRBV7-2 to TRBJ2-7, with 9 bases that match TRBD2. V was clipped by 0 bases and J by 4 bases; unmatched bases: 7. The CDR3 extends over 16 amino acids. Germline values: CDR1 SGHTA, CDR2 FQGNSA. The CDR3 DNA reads TGTGCCAGCAGCTTAGCCGGGCTAGCGGGGTCTTACGAGCAGTACTTC. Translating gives CASSLAGLAGSYEQYF.

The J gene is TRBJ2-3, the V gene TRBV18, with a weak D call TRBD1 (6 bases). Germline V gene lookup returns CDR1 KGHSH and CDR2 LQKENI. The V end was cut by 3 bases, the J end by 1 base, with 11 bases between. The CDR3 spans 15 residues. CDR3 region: CASSPLQGGTDTQYF. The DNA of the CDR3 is TGTGCCAGCTCACCCTTACAGGGAGGCACAGATACGCAGTATTTT.